These 5 T cell receptor beta chains came from one sample sequenced in a study of blood T cell repertoires in COVID-19. TCRdb's table, derived via immunoSEQ multiplex PCR, lists solely in-frame clones and lacks some. The repertoire holds tens of thousands of clones, with 70% to 80% as singletons. The source material was peripheral blood. These receptors were collected from a man in his 70s with active or convalescent COVID-19.

V gene TRBV7-2 combines with J gene TRBJ1-6; tentative D call: TRBD1 (5 bases). The CDR3 extends over 15 amino acids. CDR1 is SGHTA, CDR2 FQGNSA, per germline. The ends were cut back, 2 bases at V and 9 bases at J, with 14 bases in the middle. This chain's CDR3 is CASSLYGGRGSPLHF. DNA of the CDR3: TGTGCCAGCAGCTTATACGGCGGTAGGGGTTCACCCCTCCACTTT.

The J gene is TRBJ2-1, the V gene TRBV10-1; perhaps TRBD2 as D (6 bases). V dropped 0 bases and J dropped 0 bases, with 18 bases sitting between them. The CDR3 has 19 residues. CDR1 and CDR2 (germline): WNHNN, SYGVQD (reference sequence). This chain's CDR3 is CASSESRTFGSFSYNEQFF. CDR3 bases: TGCGCCAGCAGTGAGTCACGGACCTTCGGGAGTTTCTCCTACAATGAGCAGTTCTTC.

This clone appeared once. The gene calls are TRBV28 and TRBJ2-7; D is uncertain. The germline CDR1 and CDR2 sequences are MDHEN and SYDVKM. This CDR3 contains 11 residues. Trimming took off 3 bases at V and 4 bases at J, with 4 bases between the two ends. The CDR3 nucleotides are TGTGCCAGCAGTTTCCTATACGAGCAGTACTTC. Translating gives CASSFLYEQYF.

The chain combines TRBV4-2 with TRBJ1-4; maybe TRBD1 (6 bases). The CDR3 consists of 15 residues. The V end lost 0 bases, the J end lost 8 bases, and 13 bases lay between the germline ends. Germline V gene data show CDR1 as LGHNA and CDR2 as YNFKEQ. The CDR3 loop reads CASSQDQTGSEKLFF. The CDR3 DNA follows: TGTGCCAGCAGCCAAGATCAGACAGGATCGGAAAAACTGTTTTTT.

This sequence joins TRBV3-1 (or the pseudogene TRBV3-2) and TRBJ1-2; tentatively, D is TRBD1 (6 bases). Germline V gives CDR1 LGHDT, CDR2 YNNKEL (reference sequence). V was clipped by 4 bases and J by 4 bases, with 16 bases between them. The CDR3 spans 15 residues. The CDR3 DNA sequence: TGTGCCAGCAGCCTTGCGAACAGGGCTGGCTATGGCTACACCTTC. This sequence encodes CASSLANRAGYGYTF.